This is a list of T cell receptor beta chains from one sample in a study of blood T cell repertoires in COVID-19. Assay used: immunoSEQ multiplex PCR; TCRdb lists only in-frame clones, some missing. Here the sample spans fewer than 400,000 clones, about 87% being singletons. The sequencing input was PBMCs or T cells enriched from blood (not recorded which). Receptor source: a woman younger than 30 who had recovered from COVID-19. The CDR3 runs from the conserved cysteine through the conserved F or W. The D gene is left open where the match is weak. Clone sizes are given selectively: once, few, many, or a class where the clone is expanded.

j_call	clone_size	v_call	d_call	cdr3_nt	cdr3_aa
TRBJ2-5	-	TRBV18	TRBD2	TGTGCCAGCTCACCACCGGGACTAGCGGGAGGGGCCCAAGAGACCCAGTACTTC	CASSPPGLAGGAQETQYF
TRBJ2-1	-	TRBV5-4	TRBD2	TGTGCCAGCAGCCTGGGGGTGAGCCAGCGGGGTGAGCAGTTCTTC	CASSLGVSQRGEQFF
TRBJ1-5	-	TRBV4-3	-	TGCGCCAGCAGCCAACCGGGTATTCTACGGTTGAATCAGCCCCAGCATTTT	CASSQPGILRLNQPQHF
TRBJ2-1	-	TRBV20-1	TRBD2	TGCAGTGCTAGTCGGGGGGGGGCCCCCTACAATGAGCAGTTCTTC	CSASRGGAPYNEQFF
TRBJ2-2	-	TRBV19	-	TGTGCCAGTAGTATACTTACTAGTCGGACCGGGGAGCTGTTTTTT	CASSILTSRTGELFF
TRBJ1-2	-	TRBV5-4	-	TGTGCCAGCAGCCCGGACTTTCTCTCGAGAGGCTACACCTTC	CASSPDFLSRGYTF
TRBJ2-4	-	TRBV6-2/TRBV6-3	-	TGTGCCAGCAGTTACCGCCCGGGAGCCTTGGACATTCAGTACTTC	CASSYRPGALDIQYF
TRBJ1-1	-	TRBV9	-	TGTGCCAGCAGCGTAGAAGGACAGCCGAACACTGAAGCTTTCTTT	CASSVEGQPNTEAFF
TRBJ1-2	-	TRBV28	-	TGTGCCAGCATAGGAGGGGCCGCCGTAAAGGGGTTGGTAGGCTACACCTTC	CASIGGAAVKGLVGYTF
TRBJ2-7	few	TRBV7-8	-	TGTGCCAGCAGCTCCCCCTCGGGTCCCGTAAACTACGAGCAGTACTTC	CASSSPSGPVNYEQYF
TRBJ1-4	-	TRBV2	TRBD1	TGTGCCAGCAGTGACATACAGGGGAATAATGAAAAACTGTTTTTT	CASSDIQGNNEKLFF
TRBJ1-2	-	TRBV14	TRBD1	TGTGCCAGCAGCCAAGATCACAGGGGGGAAGGCTACACCTTC	CASSQDHRGEGYTF
TRBJ2-7	-	TRBV5-5	TRBD1	TGTGCCAGCAGGGGGACAGGTTCCTACGAGCAGTACTTC	CASRGTGSYEQYF
TRBJ2-3	-	TRBV7-2	TRBD1	TGTGCCAGCAGCTCCGGGGACAGGGGGCCATCAGATACGCAGTATTTT	CASSSGDRGPSDTQYF
TRBJ2-2	-	TRBV11-3	-	TGTGCCAGCAGCTTAGATCCCACGGAGGGGGGGACCGGGGAGCTGTTTTTT	CASSLDPTEGGTGELFF
TRBJ2-7	once	TRBV6-2/TRBV6-3	TRBD1	TGTGCCAGCAGTCCCTTCAACAGGGGCTACGAGCAGTACTTC	CASSPFNRGYEQYF
TRBJ2-6	-	TRBV28	-	TGTGCCAGCAGTTTACCCCAGGGGGGGGCCAACGTCCTGACTTTC	CASSLPQGGANVLTF
TRBJ1-3	-	TRBV5-1	-	TGCGCCAGCAGCTTGGAAGTGGGACACTCTGGAAACACCATATATTTT	CASSLEVGHSGNTIYF
TRBJ1-2	-	TRBV10-3	-	TGTGCCATCAGTGAGTACAGGAACTACGGCTACACCTTC	CAISEYRNYGYTF
TRBJ2-1	-	TRBV11-1	-	TGTGCCAGCAGCTTAGGTCTTGAGCAGTTCTTC	CASSLGLEQFF
TRBJ2-7	-	TRBV4-2	-	TGTGCCAGCAGCCTAGGGGACTTTGCCGAGCAGTACTTC	CASSLGDFAEQYF
TRBJ1-6	-	TRBV13	-	TGTGCCAGCAGCTTATTCGCAGGTGGATCTTCACCCCTCCACTTT	CASSLFAGGSSPLHF
TRBJ2-1	few	TRBV11-2	TRBD2	TGTGCCAGCAGCTTAGGTAGCGGGGCCAGCTCCTACAATGAGCAGTTCTTC	CASSLGSGASSYNEQFF
TRBJ2-7	-	TRBV19	-	TGTGCCAGTAGTATTCCGGGGGGCCTCTCCTACGAGCAGTACTTC	CASSIPGGLSYEQYF
TRBJ2-1	-	TRBV11-2	TRBD2	TGTGCCAGCAGCCCGTTGACTAGCGGGGGGCTCTACAATGAGCAGTTCTTC	CASSPLTSGGLYNEQFF
TRBJ1-5	-	TRBV27	-	TGTGCCAGCAGTCCCGAGGTGACAGGACAGCCCCAGCATTTT	CASSPEVTGQPQHF
TRBJ2-7	-	TRBV2	TRBD2	TGTGCCAGCACCGTCGGGGGGAACCACGAGCAGTACTTC	CASTVGGNHEQYF
TRBJ2-5	-	TRBV4-1	TRBD2	TGCGCCAGCAGCCAATGCAGGACTAGCGGGGGGGAAGAGACCCAGTACTTC	CASSQCRTSGGEETQYF
TRBJ2-1	-	TRBV5-1	TRBD1	TGCGCCAGCAGCTGGATTACAGGGGGCAGTGAGCAGTTCTTC	CASSWITGGSEQFF
TRBJ2-7	-	TRBV6-2/TRBV6-3	-	TGTGCCAGCAGTTCCCATTCTAGGAACGAGCAGTACTTC	CASSSHSRNEQYF
TRBJ1-4	-	TRBV28	TRBD1	TGTGCCAGCAGGCTAACAATGACAGGGGTTAGGGAAAAACTGTTTTTT	CASRLTMTGVREKLFF
TRBJ1-1	-	TRBV2	TRBD1	TGTGCCAGCACCCCGACCCGACAGGGGCCTGGCACTGAAGCTTTCTTT	CASTPTRQGPGTEAFF
TRBJ1-1	-	TRBV6-2/TRBV6-3	-	TGTGCCAGCAGTTCACAGTGGGGCGGGAACACTGAAGCTTTCTTT	CASSSQWGGNTEAFF
TRBJ2-5	-	TRBV19	TRBD2	TGTGCCAGTATGAGGACTAGCGGGGGGCAAGAGACCCAGTACTTC	CASMRTSGGQETQYF
TRBJ1-1	-	TRBV28	-	TGTGCCAGCAGTTGGGGAGGGGGCACTGAAGCTTTCTTT	CASSWGGGTEAFF
TRBJ2-3	-	TRBV19	TRBD2	TGTGCCAGTAGTATAGGGCTAGCGGGGATAAGCACAGATACGCAGTATTTT	CASSIGLAGISTDTQYF
TRBJ2-7	-	TRBV7-2	TRBD2	TGTGCCAGCAGCTTGGCGGGAGGGGTCCACTACGAGCAGTACTTC	CASSLAGGVHYEQYF
TRBJ1-2	-	TRBV27	-	TGTGCCAGCAGCCCCCGCGGGCATACTTCCACCTATGGCTACACCTTC	CASSPRGHTSTYGYTF
TRBJ1-2	once	TRBV5-1	TRBD1	TGCGCCAGCAGCACCGGGACAGGGCAACCTTATGGCTACACCTTC	CASSTGTGQPYGYTF
TRBJ2-2	-	TRBV7-3	-	TGTGCCAGCAGCTTATTCACAGGCGGAACCGGGGAGCTGTTTTTT	CASSLFTGGTGELFF
TRBJ1-6	-	TRBV30	TRBD1	TGTGCCTGGAGGACCGGGACAGAATATTCACCCCTCCACTTT	CAWRTGTEYSPLHF
TRBJ1-2	-	TRBV6-1	TRBD1	TGTGCCAGCAGTGAAAAAGGAACCGGGACAGGGGGCGACGGCTACACCTTC	CASSEKGTGTGGDGYTF
TRBJ2-7	-	TRBV7-2	-	TGTGCCAGCACCGACTCTTACGAGCAGTACTTC	CASTDSYEQYF
TRBJ2-1	-	TRBV5-6	-	TGTGCCAGCAGCTTAGGGGTGCCCCGGGTCCGCTACTACAATGAGCAGTTCTTC	CASSLGVPRVRYYNEQFF
TRBJ2-1	once	TRBV4-3	TRBD2	TGCGCCAGCAGCCAAGACGGAAGGACTAGCTATTTCGATGAGCAGTTCTTC	CASSQDGRTSYFDEQFF
TRBJ1-1	once	TRBV6-5	-	TGTGCCAGCAGTTACTCGCCGACGGGGAACACTGAAGCTTTCTTT	CASSYSPTGNTEAFF